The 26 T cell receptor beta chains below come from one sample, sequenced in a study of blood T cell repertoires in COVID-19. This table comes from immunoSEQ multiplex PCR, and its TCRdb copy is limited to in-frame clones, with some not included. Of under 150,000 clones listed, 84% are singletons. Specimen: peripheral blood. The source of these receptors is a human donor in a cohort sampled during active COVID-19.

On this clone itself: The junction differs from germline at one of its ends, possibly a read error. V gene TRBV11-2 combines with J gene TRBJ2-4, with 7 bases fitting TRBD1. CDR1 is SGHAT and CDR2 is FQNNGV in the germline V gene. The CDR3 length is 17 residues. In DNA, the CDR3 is TGCGCACACCGAGGACAGGAAGAAGGTTTAGCCAAAAACATTCAGTACTTC. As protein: CAHRGQEEGLAKNIQYF.

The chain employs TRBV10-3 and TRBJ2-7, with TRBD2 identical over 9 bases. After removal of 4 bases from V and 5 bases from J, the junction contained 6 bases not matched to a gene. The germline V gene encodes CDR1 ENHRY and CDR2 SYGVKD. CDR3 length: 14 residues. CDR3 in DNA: TGTGCCATCAGTGGAGCTAGCGGGGTGAACGAGCAGTACTTC. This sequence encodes CAISGASGVNEQYF.

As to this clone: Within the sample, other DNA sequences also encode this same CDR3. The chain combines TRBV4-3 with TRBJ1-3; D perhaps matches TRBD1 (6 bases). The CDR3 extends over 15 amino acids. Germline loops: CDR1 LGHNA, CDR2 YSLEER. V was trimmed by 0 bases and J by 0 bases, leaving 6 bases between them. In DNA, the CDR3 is TGCGCCAGCAGCCAAGAGACAGGCTCTGGAAACACCATATATTTT. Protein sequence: CASSQETGSGNTIYF.

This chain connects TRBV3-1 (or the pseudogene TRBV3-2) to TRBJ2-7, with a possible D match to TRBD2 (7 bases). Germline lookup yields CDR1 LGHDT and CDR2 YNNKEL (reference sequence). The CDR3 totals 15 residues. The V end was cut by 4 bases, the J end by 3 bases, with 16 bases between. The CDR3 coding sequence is TGTGCCAGCAGCCCTAGGGGAGGGGGAAACTACGAGCAGTACTTC. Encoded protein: CASSPRGGGNYEQYF.

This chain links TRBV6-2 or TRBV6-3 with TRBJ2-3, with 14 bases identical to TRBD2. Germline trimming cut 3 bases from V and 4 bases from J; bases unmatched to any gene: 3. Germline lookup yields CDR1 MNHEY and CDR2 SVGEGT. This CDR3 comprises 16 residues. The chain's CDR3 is CASSYQTSGGADTQYF. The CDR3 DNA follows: TGTGCCAGCAGTTATCAGACTAGCGGGGGGGCAGATACGCAGTATTTT.

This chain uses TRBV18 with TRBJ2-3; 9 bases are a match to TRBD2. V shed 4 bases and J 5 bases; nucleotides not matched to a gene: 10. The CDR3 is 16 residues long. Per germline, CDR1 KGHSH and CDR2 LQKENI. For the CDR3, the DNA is TGTGCCAGCTCACAGGTAGCGGGGGCCCAGCGAGATACGCAGTATTTT. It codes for CASSQVAGAQRDTQYF.

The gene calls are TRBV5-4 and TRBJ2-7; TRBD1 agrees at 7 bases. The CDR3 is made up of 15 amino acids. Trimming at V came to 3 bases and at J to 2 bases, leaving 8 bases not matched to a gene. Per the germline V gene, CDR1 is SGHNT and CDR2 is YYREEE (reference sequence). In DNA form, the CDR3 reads TGTGCCAGCAGCTCCCTAGGCACAGGGGCCTACGAGCAGTACTTC. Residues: CASSSLGTGAYEQYF.

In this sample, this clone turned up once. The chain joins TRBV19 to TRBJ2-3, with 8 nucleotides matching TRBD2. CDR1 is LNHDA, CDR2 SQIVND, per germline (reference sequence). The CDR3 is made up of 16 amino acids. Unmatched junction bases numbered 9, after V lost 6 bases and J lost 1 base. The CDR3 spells CASRPRGGAGTDTQYF. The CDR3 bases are TGTGCCAGTAGACCCCGGGGGGGCGCGGGCACAGATACGCAGTATTTT.

CDR3 protein: CASSGTGGNYGYTF. CDR3 DNA sequence: TGTGCCAGCAGCGGGACAGGTGGAAACTATGGCTACACCTTC. The chain recombines TRBV9 with TRBJ1-2, with 7 bases aligning to TRBD1. This CDR3 region has 14 residues. J lost 2 bases, V lost 3 bases, and 4 bases had no gene match. CDR1 and CDR2 (germline): SGDLS, YYNGEE.

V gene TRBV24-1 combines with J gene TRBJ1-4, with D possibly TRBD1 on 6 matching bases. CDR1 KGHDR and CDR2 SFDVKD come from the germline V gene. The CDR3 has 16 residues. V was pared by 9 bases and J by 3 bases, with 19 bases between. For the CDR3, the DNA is TGTGCCACCCGACAGGCTGGGAGGGCAGCTAATGAAAAACTGTTTTTT. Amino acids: CATRQAGRAANEKLFF.

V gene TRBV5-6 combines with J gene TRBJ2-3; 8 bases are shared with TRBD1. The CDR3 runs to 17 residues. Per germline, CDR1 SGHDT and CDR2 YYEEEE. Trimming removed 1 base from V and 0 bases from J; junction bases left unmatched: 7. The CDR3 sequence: CASSLLTGALSTDTQYF. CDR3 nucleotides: TGTGCCAGCAGCTTGTTGACAGGGGCCCTAAGCACAGATACGCAGTATTTT.

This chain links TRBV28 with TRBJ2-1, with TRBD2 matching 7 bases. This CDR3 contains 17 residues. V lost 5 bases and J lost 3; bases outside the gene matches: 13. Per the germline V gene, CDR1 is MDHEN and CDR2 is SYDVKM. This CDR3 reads CASSPPPSGAFYNEQFF. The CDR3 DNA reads TGTGCCAGCAGTCCACCCCCTAGCGGAGCTTTCTACAATGAGCAGTTCTTC.

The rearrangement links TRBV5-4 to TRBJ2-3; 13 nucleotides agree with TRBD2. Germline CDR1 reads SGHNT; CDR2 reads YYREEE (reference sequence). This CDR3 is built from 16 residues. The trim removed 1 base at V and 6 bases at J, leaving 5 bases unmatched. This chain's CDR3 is CASSLTSGGAADTQYF. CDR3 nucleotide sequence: TGTGCCAGCAGCTTGACTAGCGGGGGGGCTGCGGATACGCAGTATTTT.

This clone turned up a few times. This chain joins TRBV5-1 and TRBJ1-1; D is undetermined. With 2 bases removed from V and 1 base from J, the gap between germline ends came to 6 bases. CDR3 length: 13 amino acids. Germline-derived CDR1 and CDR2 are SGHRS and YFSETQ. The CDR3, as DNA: TGCGCCAGCAGCTTTGGGCAGAACACTGAAGCTTTCTTT. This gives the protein CASSFGQNTEAFF.

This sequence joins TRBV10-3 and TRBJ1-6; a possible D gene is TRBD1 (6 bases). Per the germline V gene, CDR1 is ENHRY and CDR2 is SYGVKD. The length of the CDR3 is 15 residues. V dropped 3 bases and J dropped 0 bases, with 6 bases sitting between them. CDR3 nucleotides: TGTGCCATCAGTGACAGGGGCTCCTATAATTCACCCCTCCACTTT. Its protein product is CAISDRGSYNSPLHF.

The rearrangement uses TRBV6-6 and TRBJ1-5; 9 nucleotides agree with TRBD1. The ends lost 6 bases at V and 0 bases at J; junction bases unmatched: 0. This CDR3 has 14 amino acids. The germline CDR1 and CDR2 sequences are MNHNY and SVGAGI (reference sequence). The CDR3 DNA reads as TGTGCCAGCAGGGGACAGGGTAGCAATCAGCCCCAGCATTTT. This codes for CASRGQGSNQPQHF.

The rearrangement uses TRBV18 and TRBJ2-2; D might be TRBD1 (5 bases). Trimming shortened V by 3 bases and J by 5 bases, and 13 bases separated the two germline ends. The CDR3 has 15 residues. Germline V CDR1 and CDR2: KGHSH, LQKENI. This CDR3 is CASSPGSRQTGELFF. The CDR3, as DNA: TGTGCCAGCTCACCGGGCTCCCGACAGACCGGGGAGCTGTTTTTT.

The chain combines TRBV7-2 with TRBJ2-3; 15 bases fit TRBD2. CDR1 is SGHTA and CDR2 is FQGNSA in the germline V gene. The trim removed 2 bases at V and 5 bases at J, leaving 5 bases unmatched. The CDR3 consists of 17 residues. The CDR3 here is CASSLYGTSGGLDTQYF. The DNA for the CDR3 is TGTGCCAGCAGCTTATATGGGACTAGCGGGGGGTTAGATACGCAGTATTTT.

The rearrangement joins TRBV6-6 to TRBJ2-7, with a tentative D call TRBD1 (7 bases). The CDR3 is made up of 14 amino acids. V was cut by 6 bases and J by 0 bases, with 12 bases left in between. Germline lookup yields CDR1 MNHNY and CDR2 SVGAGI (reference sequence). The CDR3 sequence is CASREGQNSYEQYF. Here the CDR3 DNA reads TGTGCCAGCAGGGAGGGACAGAACTCCTACGAGCAGTACTTC.

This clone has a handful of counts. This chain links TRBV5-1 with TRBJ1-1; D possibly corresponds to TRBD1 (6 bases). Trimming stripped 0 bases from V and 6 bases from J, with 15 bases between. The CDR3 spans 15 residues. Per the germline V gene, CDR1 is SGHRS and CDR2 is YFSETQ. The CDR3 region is CASSLAPRGVAEAFF. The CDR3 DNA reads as TGCGCCAGCAGCTTGGCCCCCAGGGGTGTAGCTGAAGCTTTCTTT.

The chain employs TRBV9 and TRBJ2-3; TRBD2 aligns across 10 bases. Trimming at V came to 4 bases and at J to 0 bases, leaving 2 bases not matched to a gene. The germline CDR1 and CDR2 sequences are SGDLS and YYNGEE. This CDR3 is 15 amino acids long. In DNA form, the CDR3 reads TGTGCCAGCAGCCGTAGCGGGGGGAGCACAGATACGCAGTATTTT. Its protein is CASSRSGGSTDTQYF.

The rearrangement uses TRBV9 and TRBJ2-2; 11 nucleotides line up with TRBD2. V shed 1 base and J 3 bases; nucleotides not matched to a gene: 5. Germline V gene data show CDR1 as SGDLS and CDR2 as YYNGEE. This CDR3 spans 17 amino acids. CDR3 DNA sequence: TGTGCCAGCAGCGTAACGCTAGCGGGGGGCGACACCGGGGAGCTGTTTTTT. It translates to CASSVTLAGGDTGELFF.

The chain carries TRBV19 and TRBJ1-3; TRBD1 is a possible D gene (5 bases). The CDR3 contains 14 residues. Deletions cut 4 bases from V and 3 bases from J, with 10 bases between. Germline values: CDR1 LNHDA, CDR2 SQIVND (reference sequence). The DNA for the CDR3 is TGTGCCAGTAGTACATCAGGGTTTGGAAACACCATATATTTT. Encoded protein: CASSTSGFGNTIYF.

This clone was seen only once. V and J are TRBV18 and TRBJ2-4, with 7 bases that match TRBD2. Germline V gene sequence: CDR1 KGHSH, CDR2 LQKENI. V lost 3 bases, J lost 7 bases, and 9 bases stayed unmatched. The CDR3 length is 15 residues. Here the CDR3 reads CASSPKAQGGNIQYF. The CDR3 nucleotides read TGTGCCAGCTCACCGAAGGCTCAGGGAGGGAACATTCAGTACTTC. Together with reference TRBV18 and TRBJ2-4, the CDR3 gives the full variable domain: NAGVMQNPRHLVRRRGQEARLRCSPMKGHSHVYWYRQLPEEGLKFMVYLQKENIIDESGMPKERFSAEFPKEGPSILRIQQVVRGDSAAYFCASSPKAQGGNIQYFGAGTRLSVL.

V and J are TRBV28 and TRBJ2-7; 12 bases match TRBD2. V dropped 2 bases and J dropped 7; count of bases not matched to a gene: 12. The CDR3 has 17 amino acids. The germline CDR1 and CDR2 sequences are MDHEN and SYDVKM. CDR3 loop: CASSLLTSGGPRGEQYF. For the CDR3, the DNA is TGTGCCAGCAGTTTACTGACTAGCGGGGGCCCCCGGGGGGAGCAGTACTTC.

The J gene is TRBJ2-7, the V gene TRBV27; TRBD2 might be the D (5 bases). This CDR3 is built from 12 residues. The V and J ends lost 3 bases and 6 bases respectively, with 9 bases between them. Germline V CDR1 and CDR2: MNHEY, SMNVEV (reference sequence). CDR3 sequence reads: CASSFLGSEQYF. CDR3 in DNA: TGTGCCAGCAGTTTCCTAGGGAGCGAGCAGTACTTC.